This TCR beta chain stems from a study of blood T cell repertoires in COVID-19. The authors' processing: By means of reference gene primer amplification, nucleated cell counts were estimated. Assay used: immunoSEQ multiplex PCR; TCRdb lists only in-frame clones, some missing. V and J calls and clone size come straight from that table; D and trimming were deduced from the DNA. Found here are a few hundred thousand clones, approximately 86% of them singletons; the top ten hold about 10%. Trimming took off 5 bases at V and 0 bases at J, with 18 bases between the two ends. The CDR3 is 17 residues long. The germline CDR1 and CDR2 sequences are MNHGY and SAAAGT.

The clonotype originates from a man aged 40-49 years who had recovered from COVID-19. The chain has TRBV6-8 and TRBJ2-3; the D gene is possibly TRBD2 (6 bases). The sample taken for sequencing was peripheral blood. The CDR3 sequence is CASSDRDFRESTDTQYF. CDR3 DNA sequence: TGTGCCAGCAGTGACCGGGACTTTCGTGAAAGCACAGATACGCAGTATTTT.